This T cell receptor (beta chain) derives from a study of T cell responses to AZD1222 COVID-19 vaccine. Whole-study results and caveats: Clonal diversity was possibly underestimated; the donors were predominantly white British and more often female.

Sequencing used immunoSEQ multiplex PCR; TCRdb keeps in-frame clones, though not all of them. Of over 150,000 clones detected, roughly 88% appear once; the ten largest clones hold around 10%. J was trimmed by 3 bases and V by 6 bases; bases with no gene match: 8. The CDR3 runs to 15 residues. Germline lookup yields CDR1 LNHDA and CDR2 SQIVND (reference sequence). Pooling covered second doses at about 4 or about 12 weeks. Worth noting for this clone: Its antigen is unknown.

The sequences come from peripheral blood, collected 28 days after the second AZD1222 dose. This chain links TRBV19 with TRBJ2-7, with 10 bases aligning to TRBD1. The TCR was taken from an adult who received the AZD1222 COVID-19 vaccine. For the CDR3, the DNA is TGTGCCAGTAGCCCATCCGGGACAGGGGTCTACGAGCAGTACTTC. Encoded protein: CASSPSGTGVYEQYF.